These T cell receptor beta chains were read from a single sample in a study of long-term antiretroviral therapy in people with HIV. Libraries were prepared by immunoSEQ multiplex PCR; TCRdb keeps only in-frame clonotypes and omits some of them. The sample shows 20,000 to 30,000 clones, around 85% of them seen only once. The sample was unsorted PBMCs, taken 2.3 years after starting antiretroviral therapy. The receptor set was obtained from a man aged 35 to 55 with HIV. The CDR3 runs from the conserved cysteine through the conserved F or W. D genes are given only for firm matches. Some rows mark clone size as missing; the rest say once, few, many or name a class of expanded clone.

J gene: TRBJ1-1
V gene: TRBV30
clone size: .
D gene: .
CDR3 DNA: TGTGCCTGGAGTACCTTGGGAGGGGGGAACACTGAAGCTTTCTTT
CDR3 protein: CAWSTLGGGNTEAFF

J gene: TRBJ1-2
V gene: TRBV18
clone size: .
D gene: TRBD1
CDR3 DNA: TGTGCCAGCTCACCCTCGGGACAGACTTTATATGGCTACACCTTC
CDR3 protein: CASSPSGQTLYGYTF

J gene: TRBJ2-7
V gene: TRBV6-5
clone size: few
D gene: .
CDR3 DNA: TGTGCCAGCAGTTCTACAGGGATTTCCTACGAGCAGTACTTC
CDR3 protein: CASSSTGISYEQYF

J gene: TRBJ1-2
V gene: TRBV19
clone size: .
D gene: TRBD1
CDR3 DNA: TGTGCCAGTAGAGGGTCCAGGGGGAAGATCCCCAGCTATGGCTACACCTTC
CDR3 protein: CASRGSRGKIPSYGYTF

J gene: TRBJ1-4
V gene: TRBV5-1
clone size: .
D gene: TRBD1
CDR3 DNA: TGCGCCAGCAGCTTCCAGGGGGGTAATGAAAAACTGTTTTTT
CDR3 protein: CASSFQGGNEKLFF

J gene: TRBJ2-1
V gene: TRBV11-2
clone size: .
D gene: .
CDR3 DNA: TGTGCCAGCAGCTTATCGTATCAGGGCTACAATGAGCAGTTCTTC
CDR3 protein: CASSLSYQGYNEQFF

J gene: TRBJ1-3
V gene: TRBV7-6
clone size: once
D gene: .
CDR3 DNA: TGTGCCAGCAGCCACGGGCCTCTCGCTGGGAACACCATATATTTT
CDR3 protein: CASSHGPLAGNTIYF

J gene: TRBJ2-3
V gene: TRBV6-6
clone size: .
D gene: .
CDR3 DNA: TGTGCCAGCAGTTATGGGGTCTCGGGTAGGAATACGCAGTATTTT
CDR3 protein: CASSYGVSGRNTQYF

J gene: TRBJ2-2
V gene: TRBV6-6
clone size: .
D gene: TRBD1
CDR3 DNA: TGTGCCAGCAGCAGAACGGGACAGACGAACACCGGGGAGCTGTTTTTT
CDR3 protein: CASSRTGQTNTGELFF

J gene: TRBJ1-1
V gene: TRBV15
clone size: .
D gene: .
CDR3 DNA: TGTGCCACCAGCAGAGGGTATGGGATCACTGAAGCTTTCTTT
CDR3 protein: CATSRGYGITEAFF

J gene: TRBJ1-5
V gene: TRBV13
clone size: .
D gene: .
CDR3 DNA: TGTGCCAGCAGCTCGGGACCCGACGTGGGTCAGCCCCAGCATTTT
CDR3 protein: CASSSGPDVGQPQHF

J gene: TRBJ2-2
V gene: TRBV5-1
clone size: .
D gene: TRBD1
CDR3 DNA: TGCGCCAGCAGCTTGGCAGACAGGGGACCCTCAACCGGGGAGCTGTTTTTT
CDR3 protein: CASSLADRGPSTGELFF

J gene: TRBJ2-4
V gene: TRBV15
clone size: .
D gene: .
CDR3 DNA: TGTGCCACCAGCAGTTTAAGTAGGGTGGGCCCCCTAGCCAAAAACATTCAGTACTTC
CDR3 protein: CATSSLSRVGPLAKNIQYF

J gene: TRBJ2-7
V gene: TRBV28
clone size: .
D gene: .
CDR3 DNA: TGTGCCAGCAGCACCTTAGGGCTTAGCTCCTACGAGCAGTACTTC
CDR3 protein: CASSTLGLSSYEQYF

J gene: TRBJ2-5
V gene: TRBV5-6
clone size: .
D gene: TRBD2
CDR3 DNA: TGTGCCAGCAGCATCCTAGCGGGAGAGACCCAGTACTTC
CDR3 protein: CASSILAGETQYF

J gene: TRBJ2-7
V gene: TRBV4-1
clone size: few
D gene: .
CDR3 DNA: TGCGCCAGCAGCCAAGGAGTGGGGTCCTACGAGCAGTACTTC
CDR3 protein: CASSQGVGSYEQYF